A selection of T cell receptor beta chains follows, all from one sample in a study of CD8 T cells in Susac syndrome. TCRdb independently ran MiXCR on the immunoSEQ multiplex PCR reads; one entry per CDR3 protein. The sample has around 200,000 distinct CDR3 sequences; about 94% are singletons. Sequencing was carried out using CD8+ T cells from PBMCs. These receptors were collected from a human donor with multiple sclerosis. Both conserved end residues are part of each CDR3. Each record gives: V gene, D gene, CDR3 protein. D genes are given only for firm matches.

TRBV4-1 | - | CASSGPGPTFF
TRBV20-1 | - | CSAMNRNTEAFF
TRBV13 | TRBD2 | CASSSTGGTQYF
TRBV9 | - | CASSARALNPEAFF
TRBV4-1 | - | CASSQGVAAGELFF
TRBV7-8 | - | CASSFAGRAYEQYF
TRBV24-1 | - | CATSRGGVQPQHF
TRBV30 | TRBD1 | CAWKGQLPYEQYF
TRBV19 | - | CASSPDGFSYEQYF
TRBV5-5 | - | CASSSAYNEQFF
TRBV27 | TRBD2 | CASIYSGSGYYEQFF
TRBV12-5 | - | CASGAPGEDTGELFF
TRBV10-2 | TRBD2 | CASGGLAWETQYF
TRBV20-1 | - | CSAARSGAYQPQHF
TRBV27 | - | CASRPGLYYEQYF
TRBV5-4 | TRBD1 | CASSPRPGQGVHEQYF
TRBV7-3 | TRBD2 | CASSPQVTSGYTYNEQFF
TRBV29-1 | TRBD1 | CSVEGWRDRDMKSSYEQYF
TRBV9 | - | CASSVPGPYNEQFF
TRBV20-1 | TRBD1 | CSARAWDRGSQKLFF
TRBV19 | - | CASSPRALATDTQYF
TRBV2 | - | CASSDRRQMNTGELFF
TRBV5-4 | TRBD1 | CASSPGTGLLNTEAFF
TRBV9 | TRBD2 | CASSPGGRPSNEQFF
TRBV20-1 | - | CSAITIAHNEQFF
TRBV7-9 | TRBD1 | CASSFGTGADTQYF
TRBV29-1 | TRBD1 | CSVERGQGSYEQYF
TRBV25-1 | TRBD2 | CASSEGAGGPNEQFF
TRBV6-2/TRBV6-3 | - | CASLTPGLRSIETQYF
TRBV12-3/TRBV12-4 | TRBD1 | CASSPGTAYEQYF
TRBV7-9 | - | CASSSRAGGSPLHF
TRBV24-1 | - | CATSDLPSPGQRGVDTEAFF
TRBV24-1 | - | CATSDPFRQNTDTQYF